The rows below give T cell receptor beta chains drawn from one sample of a study of patients and donors after allogeneic stem cell transplantation. TCRdb reprocessed the RT-PCR reads via MiXCR and lists one record per CDR3 protein. The sample includes 900,000 to 1,000,000 distinct CDR3 sequences, more than 15% of them seen just once. The sequenced sample consisted of blood, either unsorted or a sorted T cell fraction (not recorded which). These receptors came from a human donor who was either an allogeneic HSCT recipient or a stem cell or donor lymphocyte infusion donor (not recorded which). It is not recorded whose cells these are; they may come from a transplant donor. Both conserved end residues are part of each CDR3. The order of the fields is V gene, clone size, J gene, D gene, CDR3 DNA, CDR3 protein. A D gene is named only where the DNA matches it firmly. Size tells how often a clone was seen (once, few, many) or the class of an expanded clone, and some rows leave it out.

V gene: TRBV5-1
clone size: few
J gene: TRBJ2-1
D gene: TRBD2
CDR3 DNA: TGCGCCAGCAGTACCGGGACTAGCGGGAGTAATGAGCAGTTCTTC
CDR3 protein: CASSTGTSGSNEQFF

V gene: TRBV7-2
clone size: many
J gene: TRBJ2-2
D gene: NA
CDR3 DNA: TGTGCCAGCAGCTTAAAGCTAGCAACCGGGGAGCTGTTTTTT
CDR3 protein: CASSLKLATGELFF

V gene: TRBV29-1
clone size: few
J gene: TRBJ1-1
D gene: NA
CDR3 DNA: TGCAGCGTTGCTAGGGTTTTCGGCACTGAAGCTTTCTTT
CDR3 protein: CSVARVFGTEAFF

V gene: TRBV9
clone size: few
J gene: TRBJ1-2
D gene: NA
CDR3 DNA: TGTGCCAGCAGCAAGGGAACAGACTATGGCTACACCTTC
CDR3 protein: CASSKGTDYGYTF

V gene: TRBV7-9
clone size: NA
J gene: TRBJ2-7
D gene: TRBD1
CDR3 DNA: TGTGCCAGCAGCTCCCTGGACAGGGGAAGCGAGCAGTACTTC
CDR3 protein: CASSSLDRGSEQYF

V gene: TRBV29-1
clone size: NA
J gene: TRBJ2-5
D gene: TRBD2
CDR3 DNA: TGCAGCGTTGAATATTTAGCGGGGGGGATCCGAGAGACCCAGTACTTC
CDR3 protein: CSVEYLAGGIRETQYF

V gene: TRBV9
clone size: NA
J gene: TRBJ2-3
D gene: NA
CDR3 DNA: TGTGCCAGCGGGACGGGGGAAACTAGCACAGATACGCAGTATTTT
CDR3 protein: CASGTGETSTDTQYF

V gene: TRBV12-3/TRBV12-4
clone size: NA
J gene: TRBJ1-1
D gene: NA
CDR3 DNA: TGTGCCAGCGGCAGACCTGAATCGTATGAAGCTTTCTTT
CDR3 protein: CASGRPESYEAFF

V gene: TRBV6-1
clone size: few
J gene: TRBJ2-3
D gene: TRBD2
CDR3 DNA: TGTGCCAGCAGTGAGACTAGCGGGGGTACAGATACGCAGTATTTT
CDR3 protein: CASSETSGGTDTQYF

V gene: TRBV29-1
clone size: few
J gene: TRBJ2-2
D gene: NA
CDR3 DNA: TGCAGCGTTGGGTCTGGGCGTGCCGGGGAGCTGTTTTTT
CDR3 protein: CSVGSGRAGELFF

V gene: TRBV9
clone size: few
J gene: TRBJ2-1
D gene: TRBD2
CDR3 DNA: TGTGCCAGCAGTTATCGGGAGGAGGGAGTTTACAATGAGCAGTTCTTC
CDR3 protein: CASSYREEGVYNEQFF

V gene: TRBV7-9
clone size: NA
J gene: TRBJ2-5
D gene: TRBD2
CDR3 DNA: TGTGCCAGCAGCTTGCCGGGACTAGCGGTACAAGAGACCCAGTACTTC
CDR3 protein: CASSLPGLAVQETQYF

V gene: TRBV5-1
clone size: many
J gene: TRBJ1-2
D gene: NA
CDR3 DNA: TGCGCCAGCAGCTTGAGGACAGAGGGATATGGCTACACCTTC
CDR3 protein: CASSLRTEGYGYTF

V gene: TRBV2
clone size: NA
J gene: TRBJ2-1
D gene: NA
CDR3 DNA: TGTGCCAGCAGAGCGGGACAGCCCTACAATGAGCAGTTCTTC
CDR3 protein: CASRAGQPYNEQFF

V gene: TRBV12-3/TRBV12-4
clone size: few
J gene: TRBJ2-3
D gene: NA
CDR3 DNA: TGTGCCAGCAGTTTACGGAGACCGGATAACACAGATACGCAGTATTTT
CDR3 protein: CASSLRRPDNTDTQYF

V gene: TRBV7-9
clone size: NA
J gene: TRBJ1-1
D gene: NA
CDR3 DNA: TGTGCCAGCAGCTACCCCCGGGGGGGGATGAACACTGAAGCTTTCTTT
CDR3 protein: CASSYPRGGMNTEAFF

V gene: TRBV7-9
clone size: many
J gene: TRBJ1-2
D gene: TRBD1
CDR3 DNA: TGTGCCAGCAGCTTATCGACCGGGACAGGGCATGGCTACACCTTC
CDR3 protein: CASSLSTGTGHGYTF

V gene: TRBV15
clone size: few
J gene: TRBJ1-2
D gene: NA
CDR3 DNA: TGTGCCACCAGCAGAGCCCCACTGATTAACTATGGCTACACCTTC
CDR3 protein: CATSRAPLINYGYTF

V gene: TRBV6-6
clone size: few
J gene: TRBJ1-3
D gene: NA
CDR3 DNA: TGTGCCACCGCCTTGTACTCTGGAAACACCATATATTTT
CDR3 protein: CATALYSGNTIYF

V gene: TRBV5-5
clone size: NA
J gene: TRBJ2-3
D gene: NA
CDR3 DNA: TGTGCCAGCAGCTCAGGGACCTTACTCACAGATACGCAGTATTTT
CDR3 protein: CASSSGTLLTDTQYF

V gene: TRBV7-6
clone size: NA
J gene: TRBJ2-7
D gene: NA
CDR3 DNA: TGTGCCAGCAGCACCCGACAGAGCCCCTCCTACGAGCAGTACTTC
CDR3 protein: CASSTRQSPSYEQYF

V gene: TRBV4-1
clone size: once
J gene: TRBJ2-1
D gene: NA
CDR3 DNA: TGCGCCAGCAGTTACAGGTCTTCAAGTCTTTCCTACAATGAGCAGTTCTTC
CDR3 protein: CASSYRSSSLSYNEQFF

V gene: TRBV7-9
clone size: few
J gene: TRBJ2-7
D gene: NA
CDR3 DNA: TGTGCCAGCAGCCCTCGACCGGGACGAGACATTTCCTACGAGCAGTACTTC
CDR3 protein: CASSPRPGRDISYEQYF

V gene: TRBV27
clone size: few
J gene: TRBJ2-3
D gene: NA
CDR3 DNA: TGTGCCAGCAGCGGCGACGTCTGGACGCAGTATTTT
CDR3 protein: CASSGDVWTQYF

V gene: TRBV7-3
clone size: few
J gene: TRBJ2-2
D gene: TRBD2
CDR3 DNA: TGTGCCAGCAGCCAGCGGACTAGCGGGATGGCCGGGGAGCTGTTTTTT
CDR3 protein: CASSQRTSGMAGELFF

V gene: TRBV12-3/TRBV12-4
clone size: NA
J gene: TRBJ1-1
D gene: NA
CDR3 DNA: TGTGCCAGCAGTGTAAGCTCAAACACTGAAGCTTTCTTT
CDR3 protein: CASSVSSNTEAFF

V gene: TRBV3-1
clone size: few
J gene: TRBJ2-3
D gene: NA
CDR3 DNA: TGTGCCAGCAGCCAACGGGCTTTCAATCAGCCCCAGTATTTT
CDR3 protein: CASSQRAFNQPQYF

V gene: TRBV12-3/TRBV12-4
clone size: few
J gene: TRBJ2-5
D gene: TRBD1
CDR3 DNA: TGTGCCAGCAGTCAACCGACAGGGTTACAAGAGACCCAGTACTTC
CDR3 protein: CASSQPTGLQETQYF

V gene: TRBV7-8
clone size: few
J gene: TRBJ1-4
D gene: NA
CDR3 DNA: TGTGCCAGCAGCTTCCGGGACGGAGAAAAACTGTTTTTT
CDR3 protein: CASSFRDGEKLFF